The rows below give T cell receptor beta chains drawn from one sample of a study of blood T cell repertoires in COVID-19. The data were produced by immunoSEQ multiplex PCR, yet TCRdb's version contains in-frame clones alone and is incomplete. The data show about 190,000 clones, with about 81% seen just once and 3.2% held by the top ten. Sequenced sample: PBMCs or T cells enriched from blood (not recorded which). All receptors derive from a woman younger than 45 who had recovered from COVID-19. CDR3s include the opening cysteine and the closing phenylalanine or tryptophan. Part of the rows lack a size; the others show once, few, many or a class for expanded clones.

>TRBJ1-6|-|TRBV7-3
CASSLTGGSPYNSPLHF
>TRBJ1-6|-|TRBV11-2
CASSLGGLVSSPLHF
>TRBJ2-5|once|TRBV28
CASRPGRGALETQYF
>TRBJ2-7|once|TRBV3-1/TRBV3-2
CASSQDAFNAGGSYEQYF
>TRBJ1-5|-|TRBV28
CASGPGQGGNQPQHF
>TRBJ1-6|-|TRBV12-2
CASRFPGDGNSPLHF
>TRBJ1-1|many|TRBV10-3
CAINAGTGTMNTEAFF
>TRBJ1-5|-|TRBV28
CASSLWGRGRNQPQHF
>TRBJ1-2|-|TRBV24-1
CATSDEGTREGSLYGYTF
>TRBJ2-3|-|TRBV5-1
CASSLRGLGTDTQYF
>TRBJ1-5|-|TRBV9
CASSPGQGDENQPQHF
>TRBJ2-3|-|TRBV2
CASIPNWTGVTDTQYF
>TRBJ2-3|-|TRBV19
CASSIGVGTDTQYF
>TRBJ2-1|-|TRBV20-1
CSASRTSGTYNEQFF
>TRBJ1-5|-|TRBV5-5
CASSLAGTDAYSNQPQHF
>TRBJ1-3|-|TRBV4-1
CASSQETGFSGNTIYF
>TRBJ1-1|-|TRBV6-1
CASSEAAGMNTEAFF
>TRBJ1-4|many|TRBV12-3/TRBV12-4
CASSLGTGRKLFF
>TRBJ2-5|once|TRBV5-5
CASSLRFRQETQYF
>TRBJ2-3|-|TRBV6-6
CASTPVGQGRTDTQYF
>TRBJ2-3|-|TRBV6-4
CASSDGGSTDTQYF
>TRBJ2-1|-|TRBV4-2
CASSQLAGGTSHSYNEQFF
>TRBJ2-5|-|TRBV27
CASSRERGETQYF
>TRBJ2-3|-|TRBV6-4
CASSVLAGGQDTQYF
>TRBJ1-5|few|TRBV7-2
CASSFRWGGDQPQHF
>TRBJ2-5|-|TRBV19
CASSTSGRGRETQYF
>TRBJ1-2|-|TRBV19
CASTSDRVEFGYTF
>TRBJ2-7|-|TRBV6-5
CASSYYARSYEQYF
>TRBJ2-3|once|TRBV15
CATSRDSSGQFGTQYF
>TRBJ1-5|-|TRBV28
CASSPHRGLAYSNQPQHF
>TRBJ1-1|-|TRBV29-1
CSALTGNTEAFF
>TRBJ2-2|-|TRBV2
CASTSLAGGTGELFF
>TRBJ1-4|-|TRBV7-9
CASSPGQMGFATNEKLFF
>TRBJ1-2|-|TRBV18
CASSPKQGAEDGYTF
>TRBJ2-1|once|TRBV7-6
CASRSWSDSGGGNNEQFF
>TRBJ1-2|-|TRBV7-2
CASSDRGGSGYTF
>TRBJ2-3|-|TRBV6-4
CASSLLADTDTQYF
>TRBJ2-4|-|TRBV28
CASSYLGGQVSSIQYF
>TRBJ1-6|-|TRBV3-1/TRBV3-2
CASSHGQDNSPLHF
>TRBJ1-1|-|TRBV28
CASSTMSDPSGQPRGRF
>TRBJ2-1|-|TRBV5-1
CASSLVPPTSGGEGEQFF
>TRBJ1-5|-|TRBV2
CASSELGTGGRSNQPQHF
>TRBJ1-5|-|TRBV5-8
CASSLDTLPPQHF
>TRBJ2-3|-|TRBV4-1
CASSQARGTDTQYF
>TRBJ1-6|-|TRBV10-3
CAISEGHPNNSPLHF
>TRBJ1-1|-|TRBV18
CASSPRVGGEAFF
>TRBJ2-3|-|TRBV9
CASSRASGFSTQYF
>TRBJ1-5|-|TRBV5-1
CASSPGTGPNQPQHF
>TRBJ1-2|-|TRBV2
CASKTGVDGYTF
>TRBJ1-1|-|TRBV19
CASSMGGSAFF
>TRBJ1-1|-|TRBV7-8
CASRDRGEMNTEAFF
>TRBJ1-1|medium-sized|TRBV5-6
CASSLGWGVGTEAFF